Reported below is one T cell receptor (beta chain). Antigen: not known. This record comes from a study of blood T cells in healthy people across ages. Overall study results and limits: Versus aged donors, long-lived donors had higher diversity and more naive CD4+ cells.

For the second PCR, which ran for 7 to 11 cycles, a sample-barcoded 5' primer and a J-beta primer mix were used. MiXCR, run by TCRdb on the 5' RACE reads, gives a single entry per CDR3 protein. Of some 920,000 distinct CDR3 sequences in the sample, roughly 51% were seen once. The sequenced material came from blood. The receptor was derived from a woman aged 55-69 years in good health.

DNA for the CDR3: TGTGCCAGTGGCGATAGCGGGACAGAGACCCAGTACTTC. It is translated as CASGDSGTETQYF. The gene calls are TRBV28 and TRBJ2-5, with 8 bases matching TRBD2. Trimming at V came to 9 bases and at J to 4 bases, leaving 7 bases not matched to a gene. The CDR3 is 13 residues long. The germline CDR1 and CDR2 sequences are MDHEN and SYDVKM.